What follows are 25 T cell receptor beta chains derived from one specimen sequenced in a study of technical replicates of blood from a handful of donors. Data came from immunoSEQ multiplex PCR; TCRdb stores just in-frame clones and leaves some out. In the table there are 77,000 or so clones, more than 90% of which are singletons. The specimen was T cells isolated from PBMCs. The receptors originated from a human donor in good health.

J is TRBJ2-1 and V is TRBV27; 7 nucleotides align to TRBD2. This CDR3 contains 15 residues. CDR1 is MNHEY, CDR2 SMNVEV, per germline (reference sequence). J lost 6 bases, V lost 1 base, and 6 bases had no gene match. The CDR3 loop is CASSLLAGEGNEQFF. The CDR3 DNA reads TGTGCCAGCAGTTTATTGGCGGGAGAGGGCAATGAGCAGTTCTTC.

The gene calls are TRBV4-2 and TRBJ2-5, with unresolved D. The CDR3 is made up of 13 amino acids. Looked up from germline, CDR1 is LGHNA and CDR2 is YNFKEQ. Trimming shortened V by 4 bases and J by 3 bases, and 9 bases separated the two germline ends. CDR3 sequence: CASSLIVEETQYF. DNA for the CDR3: TGTGCCAGCAGCCTTATAGTGGAAGAGACCCAGTACTTC.

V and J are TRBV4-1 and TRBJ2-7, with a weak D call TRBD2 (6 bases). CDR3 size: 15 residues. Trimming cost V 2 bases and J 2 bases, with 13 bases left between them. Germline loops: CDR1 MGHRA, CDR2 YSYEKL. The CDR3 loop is CASSQTGLAAYEQYF. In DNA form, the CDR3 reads TGCGCCAGCAGCCAAACCGGTTTAGCGGCCTACGAGCAGTACTTC.

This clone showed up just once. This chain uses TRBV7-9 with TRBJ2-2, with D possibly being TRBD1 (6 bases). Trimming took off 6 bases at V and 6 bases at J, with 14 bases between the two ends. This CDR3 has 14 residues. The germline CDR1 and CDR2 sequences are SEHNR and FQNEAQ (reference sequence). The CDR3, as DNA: TGTGCCAGCAGAAGAGAGGGGGTTCCCGGGGAGCTGTTTTTT. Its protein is CASRREGVPGELFF.

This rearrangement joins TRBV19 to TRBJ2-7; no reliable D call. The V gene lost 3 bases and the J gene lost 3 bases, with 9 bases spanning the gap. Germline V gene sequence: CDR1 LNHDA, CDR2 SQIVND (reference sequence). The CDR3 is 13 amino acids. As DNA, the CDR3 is TGTGCCAGTAGTATCGAGGCTAGCTACGAGCAGTACTTC. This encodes CASSIEASYEQYF.

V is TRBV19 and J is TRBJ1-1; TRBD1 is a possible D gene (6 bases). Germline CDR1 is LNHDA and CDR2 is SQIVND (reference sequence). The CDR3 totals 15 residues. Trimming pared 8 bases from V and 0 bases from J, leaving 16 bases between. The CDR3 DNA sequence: TGTGCCAGTTACAGGGACCGGGGAATGAACACTGAAGCTTTCTTT. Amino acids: CASYRDRGMNTEAFF.

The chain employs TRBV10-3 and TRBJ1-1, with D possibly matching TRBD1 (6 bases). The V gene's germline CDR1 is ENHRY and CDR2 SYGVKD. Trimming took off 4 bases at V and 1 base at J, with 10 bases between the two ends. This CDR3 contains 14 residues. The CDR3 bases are TGTGCCATCAGTGGCCTGACAGGGAACACTGAAGCTTTCTTT. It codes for CAISGLTGNTEAFF.

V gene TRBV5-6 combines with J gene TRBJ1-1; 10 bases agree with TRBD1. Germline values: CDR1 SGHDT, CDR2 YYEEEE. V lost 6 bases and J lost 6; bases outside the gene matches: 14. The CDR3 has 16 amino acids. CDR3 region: CASTRRDRGPVAEAFF. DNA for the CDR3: TGTGCCAGCACCCGCCGGGACAGGGGACCTGTGGCTGAAGCTTTCTTT. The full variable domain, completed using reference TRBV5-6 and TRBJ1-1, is DAGVTQSPTHLIKTRGQQVTLRCSPKSGHDTVSWYQQALGQGPQFIFQYYEEEERQRGNFPDRFSGHQFPNYSSELNVNALLLGDSALYLCASTRRDRGPVAEAFFGQGTRLTVV.

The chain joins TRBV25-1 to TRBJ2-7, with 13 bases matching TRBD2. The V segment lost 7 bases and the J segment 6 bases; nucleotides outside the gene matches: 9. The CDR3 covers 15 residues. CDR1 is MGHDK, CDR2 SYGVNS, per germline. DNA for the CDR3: TGTGCCAGCACCTCCGGGACTAGCGGGATTGGCGAGCAGTACTTC. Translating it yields CASTSGTSGIGEQYF.

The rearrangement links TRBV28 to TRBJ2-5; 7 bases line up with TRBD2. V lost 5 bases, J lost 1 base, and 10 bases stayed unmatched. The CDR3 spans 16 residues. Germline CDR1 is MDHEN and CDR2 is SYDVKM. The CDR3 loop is CASSSPPGLLQETQYF. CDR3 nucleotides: TGTGCCAGCAGTAGTCCCCCGGGACTACTCCAAGAGACCCAGTACTTC.

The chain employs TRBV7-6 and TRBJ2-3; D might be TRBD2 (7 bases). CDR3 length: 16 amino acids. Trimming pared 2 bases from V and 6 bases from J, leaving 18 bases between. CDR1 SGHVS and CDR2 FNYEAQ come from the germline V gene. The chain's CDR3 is CASSLLQGRSGDTQYF. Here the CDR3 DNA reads TGTGCCAGCAGCTTATTACAGGGACGTAGCGGGGATACGCAGTATTTT.

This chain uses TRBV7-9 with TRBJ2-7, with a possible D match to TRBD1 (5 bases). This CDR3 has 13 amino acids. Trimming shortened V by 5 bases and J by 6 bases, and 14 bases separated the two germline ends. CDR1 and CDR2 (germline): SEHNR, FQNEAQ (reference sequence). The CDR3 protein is CASSVLQGGEQYF. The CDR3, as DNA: TGTGCCAGCAGCGTCCTCCAGGGCGGCGAGCAGTACTTC. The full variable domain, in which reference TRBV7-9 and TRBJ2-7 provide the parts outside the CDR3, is DTGVSQNPRHKITKRGQNVTFRCDPISEHNRLYWYRQTLGQGPEFLTYFQNEAQLEKSRLLSDRFSAERPKGSFSTLEIQRTEQGDSAMYLCASSVLQGGEQYFGPGTRLTVT.

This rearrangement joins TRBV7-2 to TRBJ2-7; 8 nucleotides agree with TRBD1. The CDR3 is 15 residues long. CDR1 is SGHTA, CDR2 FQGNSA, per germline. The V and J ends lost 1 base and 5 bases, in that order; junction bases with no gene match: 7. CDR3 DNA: TGTGCCAGCAGCTTAGGGCAGGGGGCGCGCCACGAGCAGTACTTC. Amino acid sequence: CASSLGQGARHEQYF.

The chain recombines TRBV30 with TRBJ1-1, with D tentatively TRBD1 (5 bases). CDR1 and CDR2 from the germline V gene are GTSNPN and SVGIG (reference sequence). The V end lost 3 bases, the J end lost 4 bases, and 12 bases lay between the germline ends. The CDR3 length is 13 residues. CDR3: CAWRVGGFTEAFF. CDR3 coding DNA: TGTGCCTGGAGAGTGGGGGGTTTCACTGAAGCTTTCTTT.

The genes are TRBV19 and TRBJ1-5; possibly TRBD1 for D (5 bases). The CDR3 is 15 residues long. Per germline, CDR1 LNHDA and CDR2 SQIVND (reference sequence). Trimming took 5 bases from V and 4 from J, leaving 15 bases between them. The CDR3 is CASSPTGFRNQPQHF. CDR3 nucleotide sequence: TGTGCCAGTAGTCCTACAGGTTTTAGGAATCAGCCCCAGCATTTT. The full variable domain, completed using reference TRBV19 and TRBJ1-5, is DGGITQSPKYLFRKEGQNVTLSCEQNLNHDAMYWYRQDPGQGLRLIYYSQIVNDFQKGDIAEGYSVSREKKESFPLTVTSAQKNPTAFYLCASSPTGFRNQPQHFGDGTRLSIL.

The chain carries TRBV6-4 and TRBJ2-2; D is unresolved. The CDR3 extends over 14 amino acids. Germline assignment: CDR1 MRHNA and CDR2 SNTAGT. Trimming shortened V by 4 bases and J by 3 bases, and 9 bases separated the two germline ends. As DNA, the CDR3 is TGTGCCAGCAGTGGAGGAAGTTACACCGGGGAGCTGTTTTTT. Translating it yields CASSGGSYTGELFF.

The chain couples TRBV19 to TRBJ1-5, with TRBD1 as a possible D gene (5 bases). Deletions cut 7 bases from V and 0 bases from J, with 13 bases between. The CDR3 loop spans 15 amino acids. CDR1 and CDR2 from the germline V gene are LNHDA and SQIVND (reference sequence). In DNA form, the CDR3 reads TGTGCCAGTAATTTCAGGGCGGATAGCAATCAGCCCCAGCATTTT. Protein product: CASNFRADSNQPQHF. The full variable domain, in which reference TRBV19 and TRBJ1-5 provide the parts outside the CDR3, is DGGITQSPKYLFRKEGQNVTLSCEQNLNHDAMYWYRQDPGQGLRLIYYSQIVNDFQKGDIAEGYSVSREKKESFPLTVTSAQKNPTAFYLCASNFRADSNQPQHFGDGTRLSIL.

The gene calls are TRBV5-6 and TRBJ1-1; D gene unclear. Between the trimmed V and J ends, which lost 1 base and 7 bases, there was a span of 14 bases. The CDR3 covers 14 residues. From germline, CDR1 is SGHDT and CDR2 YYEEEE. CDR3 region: CASSLRAGVNEAFF. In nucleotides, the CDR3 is TGTGCCAGCAGCTTGCGGGCGGGAGTGAATGAAGCTTTCTTT.

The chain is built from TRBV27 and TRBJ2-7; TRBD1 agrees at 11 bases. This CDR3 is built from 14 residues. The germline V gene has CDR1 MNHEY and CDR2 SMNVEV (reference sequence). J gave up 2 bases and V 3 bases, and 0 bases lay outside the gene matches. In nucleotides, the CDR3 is TGTGCCAGCAGTTTGGGACAGGGGGCCTACGAGCAGTACTTC. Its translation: CASSLGQGAYEQYF.

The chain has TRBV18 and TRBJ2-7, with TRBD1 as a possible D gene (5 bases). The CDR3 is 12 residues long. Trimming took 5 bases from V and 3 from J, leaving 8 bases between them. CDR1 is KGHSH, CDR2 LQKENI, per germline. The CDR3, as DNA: TGTGCCAGCTCATCTACAGGCTACGAGCAGTACTTC. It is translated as CASSSTGYEQYF.

DNA for the CDR3: TGCGCCAGCAGCCCTTTAGCGGGTTACTCCTACGAGCAGTACTTC. Protein product: CASSPLAGYSYEQYF. V usage is TRBV5-1 and J usage is TRBJ2-7; TRBD2 aligns across 7 bases. CDR3 size: 15 residues. After removal of 4 bases from V and 0 bases from J, the junction contained 7 bases not matched to a gene. Germline values: CDR1 SGHRS, CDR2 YFSETQ.

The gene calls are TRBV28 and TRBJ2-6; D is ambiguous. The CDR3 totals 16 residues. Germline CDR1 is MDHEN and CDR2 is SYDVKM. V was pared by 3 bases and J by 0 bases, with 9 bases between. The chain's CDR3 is CASSFVGVSGANVLTF. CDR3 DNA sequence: TGTGCCAGCAGTTTTGTGGGCGTCTCTGGGGCCAACGTCCTGACTTTC. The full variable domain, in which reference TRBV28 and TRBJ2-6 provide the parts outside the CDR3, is DVKVTQSSRYLVKRTGEKVFLECVQDMDHENMFWYRQDPGLGLRLIYFSYDVKMKEKGDIPEGYSVSREKKERFSLILESASTNQTSMYLCASSFVGVSGANVLTFGAGSRLTVL.

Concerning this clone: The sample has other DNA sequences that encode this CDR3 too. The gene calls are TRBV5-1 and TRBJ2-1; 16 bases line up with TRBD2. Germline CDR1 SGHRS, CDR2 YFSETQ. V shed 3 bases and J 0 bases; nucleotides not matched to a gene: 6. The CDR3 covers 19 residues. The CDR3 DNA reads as TGCGCCAGCAGCTATCCGGGACTAGCGGGGGGGAGCTCCTACAATGAGCAGTTCTTC. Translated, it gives CASSYPGLAGGSSYNEQFF. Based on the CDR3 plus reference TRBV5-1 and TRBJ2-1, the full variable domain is KAGVTQTPRYLIKTRGQQVTLSCSPISGHRSVSWYQQTPGQGLQFLFEYFSETQRNKGNFPGRFSGRQFSNSRSEMNVSTLELGDSALYLCASSYPGLAGGSSYNEQFFGPGTRLTVL.

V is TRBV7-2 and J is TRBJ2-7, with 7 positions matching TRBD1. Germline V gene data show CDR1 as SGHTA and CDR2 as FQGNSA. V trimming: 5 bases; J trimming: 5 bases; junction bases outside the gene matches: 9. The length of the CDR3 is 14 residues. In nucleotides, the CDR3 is TGTGCCAGCAGCGTCGGGACAGCAGGGCACGAGCAGTACTTC. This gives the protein CASSVGTAGHEQYF.

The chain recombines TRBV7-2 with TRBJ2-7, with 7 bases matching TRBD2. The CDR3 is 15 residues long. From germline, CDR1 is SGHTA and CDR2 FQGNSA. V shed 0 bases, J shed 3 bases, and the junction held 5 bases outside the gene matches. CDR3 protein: CASSLARERIYEQYF. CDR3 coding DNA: TGTGCCAGCAGCTTAGCGCGGGAGCGAATCTACGAGCAGTACTTC. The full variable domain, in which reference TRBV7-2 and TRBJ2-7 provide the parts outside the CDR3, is GAGVSQSPSNKVTEKGKDVELRCDPISGHTALYWYRQSLGQGLEFLIYFQGNSAPDKSGLPSDRFSAERTGGSVSTLTIQRTQQEDSAVYLCASSLARERIYEQYFGPGTRLTVT.